This note documents a single TCR beta chain sequence. The antigen is unknown. This sample includes further DNA sequences coding for the same CDR3. The entry originates in a study of shared clonotypes between healthy human individuals. Findings and caveats of the study: How much donors shared clonotypes was expected to be affected by sequencing depth.

TCRdb keeps only in-frame clones here, not all; method: immunoSEQ multiplex PCR. This sample has millions of clones, with around 96% found just once. Naive CD8 populations comprised CD45RO-negative cells positively selected for CCR7, excluding terminally differentiated effector memory CD45RA+ cells. The specimen sequenced was naive CD8+ T cells sorted from blood. The clonotype was recovered from a man aged 18 to 30 in good health.

The CDR3 protein is CAISGSGGETQYF. CDR3 DNA: TGTGCCATCAGTGGATCGGGAGGCGAGACCCAGTACTTC. V and J are TRBV10-3 and TRBJ2-5, with 7 bases fitting TRBD2. V gave up 4 bases and J gave up 5 bases; unmatched junction bases: 4. Germline CDR1 reads ENHRY; CDR2 reads SYGVKD. The CDR3 has 13 amino acids.